This record looks at one TCR beta chain sequence and its context. It has no known antigen specificity. The sample holds no much larger clone one base away, and base qualities are not on file. The CDR3 measures 15 amino acids from cysteine to phenylalanine. Only CDR3 DNA remains: 45 bases, in frame from the first base. CDR1 and CDR2 (SEHNR, FQNEAQ) derive from the germline V gene (reference sequence). Clipping removes 6 bases from V and 6 bases from J, with 9 as the unmatched junction base count. This entry belongs to a study of control samples from healthy donors and cancer patients (dated by TCRdb to the early 2020s). Library generation was performed with the immunoSEQ multiplex PCR assay. TCRdb obtained this table from immuneACCESS and retained in-frame rearrangements with V and J assigned. These tables miss some clones; where compared with another copy, unresolved V genes account for less than half of the shortfall, and the remainder is unexplained. This sample gives under 55,000 clones in total; 80% of them show up just once. Jointly, the top ten make up around a tenth of the sample.

The sequence is built from TRBV7-9 and TRBJ2-2; 8 of the junction bases match TRBD1. Material for sequencing was blood. The sequence came from a man aged 65 to 85 in good health. This receptor has the CDR3 CASSSQGAGAGELFF. The DNA is TGTGCCAGCAGTTCCCAGGGGGCCGGGGCCGGGGAGCTGTTTTTT.